These T cell receptor beta chains were read from a single sample in a study of cytomegalovirus exposure and HLA in healthy donors. Assay used: immunoSEQ multiplex PCR; TCRdb lists only in-frame clones, some missing. Of 95,000 to 150,000 clones in the sample, 70% to 75% are singletons; the top ten hold around 4%. The sequencing sample was made of PBMCs. The receptors shown here come from a woman aged 40 to 50 in good health and CMV-seronegative. Both conserved end residues are part of each CDR3. A D gene is named only where the DNA matches it firmly. Size tells how often a clone was seen (once, few, many) or the class of an expanded clone, and some rows leave it out.

V: TRBV28
J: TRBJ2-1
size: -
D: TRBD2
CDR3: CASSPFSGRAGEQFF
DNA: TGTGCCAGCAGTCCTTTTAGCGGGAGGGCCGGTGAGCAGTTCTTC

V: TRBV27
J: TRBJ1-1
size: few
D: -
CDR3: CASSSMGGGTEAFF
DNA: TGTGCCAGCAGTTCAATGGGGGGGGGAACTGAAGCTTTCTTT

V: TRBV30
J: TRBJ1-4
size: -
D: -
CDR3: CAWSLQGGIEKLFF
DNA: TGTGCCTGGAGTCTACAGGGCGGCATCGAAAAACTGTTTTTT

V: TRBV4-3
J: TRBJ2-1
size: -
D: TRBD2
CDR3: CASSQDTSVYNEQFF
DNA: TGCGCCAGCAGCCAAGATACTAGCGTTTACAATGAGCAGTTCTTC

V: TRBV6-5
J: TRBJ1-2
size: -
D: -
CDR3: CASSYDQGGDYGYTF
DNA: TGTGCCAGCAGTTACGACCAGGGAGGGGACTATGGCTACACCTTC

V: TRBV4-2
J: TRBJ2-7
size: -
D: TRBD2
CDR3: CASSQRGDMDEQYF
DNA: TGTGCCAGCAGTCAGCGGGGGGATATGGACGAGCAGTACTTC

V: TRBV29-1
J: TRBJ1-2
size: -
D: -
CDR3: CSVEVSRGYGYTF
DNA: TGCAGCGTTGAAGTTTCCCGGGGCTATGGCTACACCTTC

V: TRBV7-2
J: TRBJ2-7
size: -
D: -
CDR3: CASSLIEGAGEQYF
DNA: TGTGCCAGCAGCTTGATCGAGGGGGCGGGAGAGCAGTACTTC

V: TRBV6-5
J: TRBJ2-5
size: -
D: -
CDR3: CASSYLTGAETQYF
DNA: TGTGCCAGCAGTTACCTCACGGGAGCGGAGACCCAGTACTTC

V: TRBV11-3
J: TRBJ1-1
size: -
D: -
CDR3: CASSLGPYTEAFF
DNA: TGTGCCAGCAGCCTGGGGCCTTACACTGAAGCTTTCTTT

V: TRBV4-3
J: TRBJ1-2
size: few
D: TRBD1
CDR3: CASSQGQGAPGYGYTF
DNA: TGCGCCAGCAGCCAAGGTCAGGGGGCGCCGGGCTATGGCTACACCTTC

V: TRBV5-4
J: TRBJ2-1
size: -
D: TRBD1
CDR3: CASSPPKTGAEGEQFF
DNA: TGTGCCAGCAGCCCCCCGAAGACAGGGGCGGAAGGTGAGCAGTTCTTC

V: TRBV7-2
J: TRBJ2-5
size: -
D: -
CDR3: CASSLDRGQETQYF
DNA: TGTGCCAGCAGCTTAGACCGCGGCCAAGAGACCCAGTACTTC

V: TRBV27
J: TRBJ2-1
size: -
D: -
CDR3: CASSFKRLDNEQFF
DNA: TGTGCCAGCAGTTTTAAACGACTAGACAATGAGCAGTTCTTC

V: TRBV30
J: TRBJ2-2
size: -
D: -
CDR3: CAWSVEGGGELFF
DNA: TGTGCCTGGAGTGTAGAGGGTGGAGGGGAGCTGTTTTTT

V: TRBV12-2
J: TRBJ1-1
size: -
D: -
CDR3: CASRSRRGSINTEAFF
DNA: TGTGCAAGTCGCTCGCGGCGGGGTAGTATCAACACTGAAGCTTTCTTT

V: TRBV4-2
J: TRBJ2-1
size: few
D: TRBD2
CDR3: CASSQDLAGGFLDEQFF
DNA: TGTGCCAGCAGCCAAGATCTAGCGGGGGGCTTCCTAGATGAGCAGTTCTTC

V: TRBV18
J: TRBJ2-7
size: -
D: TRBD2
CDR3: CASSPGLAEIYEQYF
DNA: TGTGCCAGCTCACCAGGTCTAGCGGAGATCTACGAGCAGTACTTC

V: TRBV28
J: TRBJ1-3
size: -
D: -
CDR3: CASSWGQFEPYSGNTIYF
DNA: TGTGCCAGCAGTTGGGGCCAGTTCGAGCCCTACTCTGGAAACACCATATATTTT

V: TRBV2
J: TRBJ2-7
size: -
D: -
CDR3: CASSEGGGTYEQYF
DNA: TGTGCCAGCAGTGAAGGCGGGGGCACCTACGAGCAGTACTTC

V: TRBV28
J: TRBJ2-1
size: -
D: TRBD2
CDR3: CASSLRTSPSYNEQFF
DNA: TGTGCCAGCAGTTTACGGACTAGCCCTTCCTACAATGAGCAGTTCTTC

V: TRBV25-1
J: TRBJ2-1
size: -
D: TRBD1
CDR3: CASSPIHRGKNNNEQFF
DNA: TGTGCCAGCAGTCCAATACACAGGGGAAAGAATAACAATGAGCAGTTCTTC

V: TRBV6-5
J: TRBJ1-2
size: few
D: TRBD1
CDR3: CASRVDRGYNYGYTF
DNA: TGTGCCAGCAGGGTGGACAGGGGGTATAACTATGGCTACACCTTC

V: TRBV7-3
J: TRBJ2-2
size: -
D: TRBD2
CDR3: CASSSTSGSYGELFF
DNA: TGTGCCAGCAGCTCGACTAGCGGGAGTTACGGGGAGCTGTTTTTT

V: TRBV12-5
J: TRBJ2-1
size: -
D: -
CDR3: CASGLRRDSYNEQFF
DNA: TGTGCTAGTGGTCTAAGGCGGGACTCCTACAATGAGCAGTTCTTC

V: TRBV9
J: TRBJ2-3
size: few
D: TRBD2
CDR3: CASKSSSGGTDTQYF
DNA: TGTGCCAGCAAAAGTTCTAGCGGGGGGACAGATACGCAGTATTTT

V: TRBV27
J: TRBJ2-3
size: -
D: -
CDR3: CAGSYSGPYTDTQYF
DNA: TGTGCCGGCAGTTACAGCGGTCCATACACAGATACGCAGTATTTT

V: TRBV25-1
J: TRBJ2-3
size: -
D: TRBD2
CDR3: CASSPGLAGNTDTQYF
DNA: TGTGCCAGCAGTCCAGGACTAGCGGGAAACACAGATACGCAGTATTTT